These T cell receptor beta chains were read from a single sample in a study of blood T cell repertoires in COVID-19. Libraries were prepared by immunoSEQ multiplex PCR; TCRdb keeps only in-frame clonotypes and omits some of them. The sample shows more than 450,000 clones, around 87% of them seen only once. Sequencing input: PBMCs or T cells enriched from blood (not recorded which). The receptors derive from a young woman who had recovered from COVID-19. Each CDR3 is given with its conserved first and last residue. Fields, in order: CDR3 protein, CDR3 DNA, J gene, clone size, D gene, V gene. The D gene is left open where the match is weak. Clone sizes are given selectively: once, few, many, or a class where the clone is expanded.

CDR3: CASSHPRSFYGGNTEAFF
DNA: TGCGCCAGCAGCCACCCCCGATCCTTCTACGGGGGGAACACTGAAGCTTTCTTT
J: TRBJ1-1
size: NA
D: NA
V: TRBV4-1

CDR3: CASSDQGLGTGELFF
DNA: TGTGCCAGCAGTGATCAGGGGCTAGGAACCGGGGAGCTGTTTTTT
J: TRBJ2-2
size: NA
D: NA
V: TRBV2

CDR3: CASRSGGKETQYF
DNA: TGTGCCAGCAGGAGCGGGGGGAAAGAGACCCAGTACTTC
J: TRBJ2-5
size: NA
D: TRBD2
V: TRBV6-5

CDR3: CASSLSPEQYF
DNA: TGTGCCAGCAGTCTTAGTCCTGAGCAGTACTTC
J: TRBJ2-7
size: NA
D: NA
V: TRBV2

CDR3: CASSQDGTGREGEKLFF
DNA: TGTGCCAGCAGCCAAGATGGGACGGGGAGGGAAGGTGAAAAACTGTTTTTT
J: TRBJ1-4
size: NA
D: NA
V: TRBV4-2

CDR3: CASSLVGLTGAVNTEAFF
DNA: TGCGCCAGCAGCTTGGTGGGGCTTACAGGGGCGGTTAACACTGAAGCTTTCTTT
J: TRBJ1-1
size: NA
D: TRBD1
V: TRBV5-1

CDR3: CASSIGKAGPTGELFF
DNA: TGTGCCAGTAGTATAGGGAAGGCGGGCCCCACCGGGGAGCTGTTTTTT
J: TRBJ2-2
size: NA
D: NA
V: TRBV19

CDR3: CASSALGSGAFF
DNA: TGTGCCAGCAGCGCTCTCGGGTCGGGAGCTTTCTTT
J: TRBJ1-1
size: NA
D: NA
V: TRBV3-1/TRBV3-2

CDR3: CASSLEGGRDGYTF
DNA: TGCGCCAGCAGCTTAGAAGGGGGCAGGGATGGCTACACCTTC
J: TRBJ1-2
size: few
D: TRBD1
V: TRBV5-1

CDR3: CASRGDRDLNTEAFF
DNA: TGTGCCAGCAGGGGTGACAGAGACTTGAACACTGAAGCTTTCTTT
J: TRBJ1-1
size: few
D: NA
V: TRBV13

CDR3: CASSSGQGAGKLFF
DNA: NA
J: TRBJ1-4
size: NA
D: NA
V: TRBV2

CDR3: CASSLGGTGLRTEAFF
DNA: TGTGCCAGCAGCTTAGGGGGAACAGGATTGCGCACTGAAGCTTTCTTT
J: TRBJ1-1
size: NA
D: NA
V: TRBV7-2

CDR3: CASSPRQASYEQYF
DNA: TGTGCCAGCAGTCCCCGACAGGCCTCCTACGAGCAGTACTTC
J: TRBJ2-7
size: few
D: NA
V: TRBV28

CDR3: CASSRAGTGSNYGYTF
DNA: TGTGCCAGCAGCAGGGCCGGGACAGGCTCTAACTATGGCTACACCTTC
J: TRBJ1-2
size: NA
D: TRBD1
V: TRBV14

CDR3: CASSLSGGARGTGELFF
DNA: TGTGCCAGTAGTTTAAGCGGGGGGGCTAGAGGGACCGGGGAGCTGTTTTTT
J: TRBJ2-2
size: NA
D: TRBD2
V: TRBV19

CDR3: CSASSGTGWRQPQHF
DNA: TGCAGTGCTAGTTCCGGGACAGGGTGGAGGCAGCCCCAGCATTTT
J: TRBJ1-5
size: NA
D: TRBD1
V: TRBV20-1

CDR3: CASSSGQGGEKLFF
DNA: TGCGCCAGCAGCTCAGGACAGGGGGGTGAAAAACTGTTTTTT
J: TRBJ1-4
size: NA
D: TRBD1
V: TRBV5-1

CDR3: CAISSGGGYTF
DNA: TGTGCCATCAGTTCAGGGGGAGGCTACACCTTC
J: TRBJ1-2
size: NA
D: TRBD1
V: TRBV10-3

CDR3: CASSPDFTYEQYF
DNA: TGTGCCAGCAGCCCGGACTTTACCTACGAGCAGTACTTC
J: TRBJ2-7
size: NA
D: NA
V: TRBV3-1/TRBV3-2

CDR3: CASSPGGESTGELFF
DNA: TGTGCCAGCAGTCCAGGGGGCGAGAGCACCGGGGAGCTGTTTTTT
J: TRBJ2-2
size: NA
D: TRBD1
V: TRBV28

CDR3: CASSFGTGNQETQYF
DNA: TGTGCCAGCAGCTTTGGGACAGGGAACCAAGAGACCCAGTACTTC
J: TRBJ2-5
size: NA
D: TRBD1
V: TRBV11-2

CDR3: CAISESRTENYGYTF
DNA: TGTGCCATCAGTGAGTCAAGGACAGAGAATTATGGCTACACCTTC
J: TRBJ1-2
size: few
D: NA
V: TRBV10-3

CDR3: CASTGAWADGYTF
DNA: TGTGCCAGTACAGGGGCCTGGGCGGATGGCTACACCTTC
J: TRBJ1-2
size: NA
D: TRBD1
V: TRBV6-5

CDR3: CASSASGDRGYGRNIQYF
DNA: TGTGCCAGCAGCGCCTCGGGGGACAGGGGATATGGCCGAAACATTCAGTACTTC
J: TRBJ2-4
size: NA
D: TRBD1
V: TRBV9

CDR3: CASRTGELNTEAFF
DNA: TGTGCCAGCAGAACAGGAGAACTGAACACTGAAGCTTTCTTT
J: TRBJ1-1
size: NA
D: NA
V: TRBV27

CDR3: CASSLQPPGSGQFF
DNA: TGTGCCAGCAGCTTACAGCCTCCGGGTAGTGGGCAGTTCTTC
J: TRBJ2-1
size: NA
D: NA
V: TRBV7-2

CDR3: CASSPRGGSTDTQYF
DNA: TGTGCCAGCAGCCCAAGGGGGGGGAGTACAGATACGCAGTATTTT
J: TRBJ2-3
size: NA
D: NA
V: TRBV9